One and the same sample provided the 23 T cell receptor beta chains below, sequenced in a study of STAT3 mutations in large granular lymphocyte leukemia (dated by TCRdb to the late 2010s). What the authors observed across the whole study: All T-LGLL patients had at least one immunodominant TCRbeta clonotype, and roughly half had multiple immunodominant subclonotypes.

Library creation used the immunoSEQ multiplex PCR assay. TCRdb retrieved this table from immuneACCESS and kept in-frame rearrangements only. Not all clones are present; in checked studies, unresolved V genes account for under half, and no reason is known for the remainder. The sample table shows roughly 12,000 clones, and 85% are seen once. The ten largest clones capture approximately 87% of the sample. Their antigens are not known. The sample was peripheral blood mononuclear cells. Receptors were obtained from a man older than 75 with T-cell large granular lymphocyte leukemia. Some clones in this sample may be carry-over from other donors' samples. The age is the age at diagnosis.

The DNA of the CDR3 is TGTGCCAGCTCACCTTTGGGCGAGTCCAATTCACCCCTCCACTTT. It specifies CASSPLGESNSPLHF. V usage is TRBV18 and J usage is TRBJ1-6; D not resolved. This CDR3 comprises 15 residues. Germline V gives CDR1 KGHSH, CDR2 LQKENI. Trimming removed 3 bases at V and 7 bases at J, with 13 bases between.

The chain employs TRBV5-4 and TRBJ2-6; D remains ambiguous. Deletions cut 4 bases from V and 6 bases from J, with 5 bases between. This CDR3 region has 12 residues. CDR1 is SGHNT and CDR2 is YYREEE in the germline V gene (reference sequence). CDR3 protein: CASSPEANVLTF. CDR3 DNA sequence: TGTGCCAGCAGCCCGGAGGCCAACGTCCTGACTTTC.

This chain links TRBV6-5 with TRBJ2-7; the match to TRBD1 covers 7 bases. The CDR3 covers 14 residues. V shed 5 bases and J 2 bases; nucleotides not matched to a gene: 6. Germline CDR1 reads MNHEY; CDR2 reads SVGAGI. The CDR3 loop is CASSDPGQPYEQYF. CDR3 DNA: TGTGCCAGCAGTGATCCGGGACAGCCCTACGAGCAGTACTTC.

This chain links TRBV29-1 with TRBJ1-1; D unresolved. The V end lost 6 bases, the J end lost 0 bases, and 8 bases lay between the germline ends. This CDR3 has 12 residues. Germline lookup yields CDR1 SQVTM and CDR2 ANQGSEA. CDR3 in amino acids: CSVHEMNTEAFF. DNA for the CDR3: TGCAGCGTCCACGAGATGAACACTGAAGCTTTCTTT.

The chain's CDR3 is CASSLGSLGVGGYTF. The DNA for the CDR3 is TGTGCCAGCAGTTTAGGGTCCCTAGGGGTGGGCGGCTACACCTTC. The V and J genes are TRBV28 and TRBJ1-2; possibly TRBD1 for D (5 bases). V was pared by 2 bases and J by 8 bases, with 18 bases between. This CDR3 comprises 15 residues. The V gene's germline CDR1 is MDHEN and CDR2 SYDVKM.

CDR3 in DNA: TGTGCCAGCTCACTAAACTCCCCCGCCCCAGATACGCAGTATTTT. This gives the protein CASSLNSPAPDTQYF. The chain recombines TRBV18 with TRBJ2-3; D is unresolved. Deletions cut 4 bases from V and 4 bases from J, with 15 bases between. The CDR3 runs to 15 residues. Germline V lookup: CDR1 KGHSH, CDR2 LQKENI.

This clone was seen a few times. The CDR3 region has the DNA TGTGCCAGCAGCCTCGTGTACGACTATGGCTACACCTTC. Its translation is CASSLVYDYGYTF. The chain joins TRBV5-6 to TRBJ1-2; D is ambiguous. This CDR3 contains 13 residues. The V gene's germline CDR1 is SGHDT and CDR2 YYEEEE. The V and J ends lost 4 bases and 3 bases respectively, with 10 bases between them. The full variable domain, rest sourced from reference TRBV5-6 and TRBJ1-2, is DAGVTQSPTHLIKTRGQQVTLRCSPKSGHDTVSWYQQALGQGPQFIFQYYEEEERQRGNFPDRFSGHQFPNYSSELNVNALLLGDSALYLCASSLVYDYGYTFGSGTRLTVV.

The gene calls are TRBV15 and TRBJ2-5; D uncertain. CDR3 length: 12 residues. Germline assignment: CDR1 LNHNV and CDR2 YYDKDF (reference sequence). Trimming stripped 7 bases from V and 1 base from J, with 7 bases between. Here the CDR3 reads CATTMGQETQYF. The CDR3 bases are TGTGCCACCACGATGGGCCAAGAGACCCAGTACTTC. The full variable domain, with the rest looked up from reference TRBV15 and TRBJ2-5, is DAMVIQNPRYQVTQFGKPVTLSCSQTLNHNVMYWYQQKSSQAPKLLFHYYDKDFNNEADTPDNFQSRRPNTSFCFLDIRSPGLGDTAMYLCATTMGQETQYFGPGTRLLVL.

The chain combines TRBV6-5 with TRBJ2-3, with 12 bases identical to TRBD1. Germline assignment: CDR1 MNHEY and CDR2 SVGAGI. The ends lost 0 bases at V and 6 bases at J; junction bases unmatched: 4. The CDR3 is made up of 16 amino acids. The CDR3 reads CASSYSGGQGADTQYF. In DNA, the CDR3 is TGTGCCAGCAGTTACTCTGGGGGACAGGGGGCCGATACGCAGTATTTT.

The V gene is TRBV5-1, the J gene TRBJ2-3; TRBD2 matches 7 bases. This CDR3 has 19 residues. The germline V gene encodes CDR1 SGHRS and CDR2 YFSETQ. J was trimmed by 5 bases and V by 4 bases; bases with no gene match: 22. The CDR3 region is CASSRPTGRETRLRDTQYF. In nucleotides, the CDR3 is TGCGCCAGCAGCCGACCCACCGGGCGGGAGACAAGGCTTCGAGATACGCAGTATTTT.

This clone was seen a single time. The chain joins TRBV5-1 to TRBJ2-2; D is ambiguous. V lost 6 bases, J lost 4 bases, and 7 bases lay in between. CDR3 length equals 12 residues. Looked up from germline, CDR1 is SGHRS and CDR2 is YFSETQ. The CDR3 DNA sequence: TGCGCCAGCACGATCCCCACCGGGGAGCTGTTTTTT. This gives the protein CASTIPTGELFF.

This clone has just a few counts. The rearrangement joins TRBV4-3 to TRBJ1-5; 7 nucleotides agree with TRBD1. The V and J ends lost 0 bases and 6 bases, in that order; junction bases with no gene match: 8. The CDR3 is made up of 16 amino acids. CDR1 is LGHNA, CDR2 YSLEER, per germline. The CDR3: CASSQDTGVRGQPQHF. CDR3 in DNA: TGCGCCAGCAGCCAAGATACAGGGGTGAGGGGTCAGCCCCAGCATTTT.

The chain links TRBV5-4 to TRBJ2-7; no clear D. From germline, CDR1 is SGHNT and CDR2 YYREEE (reference sequence). The CDR3 is 15 amino acids. Trimming removed 0 bases from V and 2 bases from J, with 12 bases in between. The CDR3 DNA is TGTGCCAGCAGCTTGGCTGGCAGTCAAACCTACGAGCAGTACTTC. This translates into CASSLAGSQTYEQYF.

V usage is TRBV6-5 and J usage is TRBJ2-7, with D possibly being TRBD2 (5 bases). Trimming pared 8 bases from V and 1 base from J, leaving 12 bases between. The CDR3 has 13 amino acids. Germline V CDR1 and CDR2: MNHEY, SVGAGI. CDR3 coding DNA: TGTGCCAGCCTGTCCCCGGGGTCCTACGAGCAGTACTTC. The encoded protein is CASLSPGSYEQYF.

V and J are TRBV13 and TRBJ1-1, with 11 bases that match TRBD1. The CDR3 sequence is 17 residues long. Trimming cost V 1 base and J 1 base; bases outside gene matches: 5. The germline gives CDR1 PRHDT, CDR2 FYEKMQ (reference sequence). The CDR3 here is CASSLDRTGGRNTEAFF. The CDR3, as DNA: TGTGCCAGCAGCTTAGATAGGACAGGGGGCCGGAACACTGAAGCTTTCTTT. Full variable domain (remainder filled in from reference TRBV13 and TRBJ1-1): AAGVIQSPRHLIKEKRETATLKCYPIPRHDTVYWYQQGPGQDPQFLISFYEKMQSDKGSIPDRFSAQQFSDYHSELNMSSLELGDSALYFCASSLDRTGGRNTEAFFGQGTRLTVV.

This clone came up once. The V and J genes are TRBV7-2 and TRBJ2-7; 10 bases map to TRBD1. V was pared by 8 bases and J by 4 bases, with 14 bases of the junction left unmatched. CDR1 and CDR2 (germline): SGHTA, FQGNSA. The CDR3 runs to 16 residues. CDR3 sequence (DNA): TGTGCCAGCTCCCAGGACGGGACAGGGGTTAAATACGAGCAGTACTTC. Amino acid sequence: CASSQDGTGVKYEQYF.

This clone was recorded once. V usage is TRBV28 and J usage is TRBJ1-2; D gene uncertain. This CDR3 region has 13 residues. Germline lookup yields CDR1 MDHEN and CDR2 SYDVKM. Deletions cut 5 bases from V and 8 bases from J, with 15 bases between. CDR3: CASSPDLNGGYTF. CDR3 in DNA: TGTGCCAGCAGTCCGGACCTTAACGGAGGCTACACCTTC.

In nucleotides, the CDR3 is TGTGCCAGCTCACCCTTATTCGTCAATGAGCAGTTCTTC. It codes for CASSPLFVNEQFF. The genes are TRBV18 and TRBJ2-1; D is unclear. V lost 3 bases, J lost 6 bases, and 9 bases lay in between. Germline CDR1 reads KGHSH; CDR2 reads LQKENI. CDR3 length: 13 residues.

The CDR3 sequence: CASSHRDTGTTYGYTF. CDR3 in DNA: TGTGCCAGCAGCCACCGGGATACCGGGACGACCTATGGCTACACCTTC. V is TRBV14 and J is TRBJ1-2, with D tentatively TRBD1 (5 bases). V lost 3 bases to trimming and J lost 4 bases, with 18 bases between them. This CDR3 contains 16 residues. In germline, CDR1 is SGHDN, CDR2 FVKESK.

J is TRBJ2-1 and V is TRBV5-1, with 9 bases that match TRBD1. The germline V gene encodes CDR1 SGHRS and CDR2 YFSETQ. V lost 4 bases, J lost 7 bases, and 9 bases stayed unmatched. This CDR3 is built from 15 residues. CDR3 in amino acids: CASSPGQGPTNEQFF. The CDR3 nucleotides are TGCGCCAGCAGCCCCGGACAGGGGCCTACAAATGAGCAGTTCTTC.

The sample holds one count of this clone. The genes are TRBV5-1 and TRBJ2-3, with 12 bases aligning to TRBD2. CDR1 is SGHRS and CDR2 is YFSETQ in the germline V gene. J gave up 0 bases and V 0 bases, and 8 bases lay outside the gene matches. The CDR3 has 19 residues. The CDR3 coding sequence is TGCGCCAGCAGCTTGGCCGGAGGACTAGCGGGGATTAGCACAGATACGCAGTATTTT. Residues: CASSLAGGLAGISTDTQYF.

The CDR3 DNA follows: TGTGCCTGGAGTGCCGCAAAGGGGTTCTATGGCTACACCTTC. It specifies CAWSAAKGFYGYTF. The V call is TRBV30, the J call TRBJ1-2; possible D gene TRBD1, 5 bases. This CDR3 is built from 14 residues. V lost 1 base and J 4 bases, leaving 13 bases between the germline ends. The germline V gene has CDR1 GTSNPN and CDR2 SVGIG (reference sequence).

This clone was recorded a few times. CDR3 DNA: TGTGCCAGCTCACCAACGGTTCTCATTCATAGCAATCAGCCCCAGCATTTT. Translating gives CASSPTVLIHSNQPQHF. The chain employs TRBV18 and TRBJ1-5; D is unresolved. There are 17 residues in the CDR3. Looked up from germline, CDR1 is KGHSH and CDR2 is LQKENI. Trimming took 2 bases from V and 0 from J, leaving 14 bases between them.